The entry below describes one T cell receptor (beta chain). Its antigen is not identified. Other DNA sequences in this sample translate to the same CDR3. The entry originates in a study of cytomegalovirus exposure and HLA in healthy donors. Germline V gene sequence: CDR1 SGHVS, CDR2 FNYEAQ. With V trimmed by 3 bases and J by 1 base, 0 bases remained unmatched. This CDR3 comprises 14 residues. PCR primers comprised 60 Vbeta and 13 Jbeta primers. Assay used: immunoSEQ multiplex PCR; TCRdb lists only in-frame clones, some missing. The data show 150,000 to 250,000 clones, 82% seen once. Broader study findings: The authors reported that TCR beta sequences could predict HLA-A and HLA-B alleles. These predictions were accurate for most subjects in the first cohort.

The clonotype was recovered from a boy aged 2 to 10 in good health and CMV-seronegative. The J gene is TRBJ1-1, the V gene TRBV7-6; 9 positions match TRBD1. Sequencing was done on a sample of PBMCs. The CDR3 nucleotides are TGTGCCAGCAGCTTGGGACAGGGGAACACTGAAGCTTTCTTT. Translating gives CASSLGQGNTEAFF.